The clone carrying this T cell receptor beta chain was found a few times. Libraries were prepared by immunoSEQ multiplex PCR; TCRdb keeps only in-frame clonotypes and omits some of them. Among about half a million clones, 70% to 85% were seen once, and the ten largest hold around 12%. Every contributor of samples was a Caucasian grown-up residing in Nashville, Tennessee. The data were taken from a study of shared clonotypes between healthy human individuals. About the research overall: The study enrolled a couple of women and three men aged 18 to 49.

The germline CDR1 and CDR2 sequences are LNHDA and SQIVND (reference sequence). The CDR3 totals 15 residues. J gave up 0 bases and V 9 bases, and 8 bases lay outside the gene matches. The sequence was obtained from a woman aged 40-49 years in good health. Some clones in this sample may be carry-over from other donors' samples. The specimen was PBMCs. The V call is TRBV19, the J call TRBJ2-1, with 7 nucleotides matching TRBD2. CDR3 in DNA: TGTGCCAGAAAGATGGGGGGGGACTCCTACAATGAGCAGTTCTTC. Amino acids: CARKMGGDSYNEQFF.